This TCR beta chain appears in the sequencing data of a study of blood T cell repertoires in COVID-19. TCRdb's copy holds only in-frame clones and misses some; the assay was immunoSEQ multiplex PCR. The repertoire holds 150,000 or so clones, with about 90% as singletons. V lost 1 base and J lost 4, with 11 bases in between. CDR3 length: 14 amino acids. Germline assignment: CDR1 LGHDT and CDR2 YNNKEL (reference sequence). The age range of participants was 18 to 89 years, with residence in around 22 US areas. The TCR sequence derives from a human donor with acute COVID-19. The donor label of this sample is uncertain. The chain links TRBV3-1 (or the pseudogene TRBV3-2) to TRBJ2-7; D possibly corresponds to TRBD2 (6 bases). The source material was PBMCs or T cells enriched from blood (not recorded which). The CDR3 loop is CASSQARDLYEQYF. CDR3 sequence (DNA): TGTGCCAGCAGCCAAGCAAGGGACTTGTACGAGCAGTACTTC.